Listed here are 3 T cell receptor beta chains from one sample, sequenced in a study of regulatory T cells in long-lasting Graves disease. HTBI primers from iRepertoire and Arm-PCR of CDR3 regions yielded the TCR beta libraries. TCRdb fed the multiplex PCR reads into MiXCR, producing one record per CDR3 protein. This table holds about 300,000 distinct CDR3 sequences, about 20% found once. Time point here: newly diagnosed GD, antithyroid drugs for less than 3 months. RNA extracted from PBMCs served as the sequencing template. The sequencing here drew on peripheral blood mononuclear cells (PBMCs), taken at new diagnosis, from a patient treated with antithyroid drugs. The receptor source for this set is a female donor with Graves disease.

This clonotype has ten or more counts. The chain uses TRBV20-1 and TRBJ2-7; D call uncertain. CDR3 length equals 12 residues. Per the germline V gene, CDR1 is DFQATT and CDR2 is SNEGSKA (reference sequence). The V end was cut by 8 bases, the J end by 2 bases, with 13 bases between. CDR3 sequence: CSTAQPPYEQYF. In DNA, the CDR3 is TGCAGTACCGCTCAACCCCCCTACGAGCAGTACTTC.

Ten or more counts support this clonotype. The chain has TRBV28 and TRBJ2-7, with a tentative D call TRBD2 (6 bases). Germline CDR1 reads MDHEN; CDR2 reads SYDVKM. The CDR3 is 18 residues long. V was shortened by 4 bases and J by 7 bases, with 29 bases between the two germline ends. Here the CDR3 DNA reads TGTGCCAGCAGTTCCCCCCACACAACTAGCACACCCTTTACGGAGCAGTACTTC. Its protein is CASSSPHTTSTPFTEQYF.

This clonotype was observed a handful of times. The gene calls are TRBV6-2 or TRBV6-3 and TRBJ1-4; D is unclear. The CDR3 is 12 residues long. Trimming took 5 bases from V and 8 from J, leaving 9 bases between them. Germline-derived CDR1 and CDR2 are MNHEY and SVGEGT. CDR3: CASSGEDEKLFF. Here the CDR3 DNA reads TGTGCCAGCAGTGGGGAGGACGAAAAACTGTTTTTT.